This T cell receptor beta chain stems from a study of blood T cell repertoires in COVID-19. Profiled with immunoSEQ multiplex PCR; TCRdb holds only in-frame clones, not every one. This table holds some 340,000 clones, approximately 90% found once. The V gene's germline CDR1 is MNHEY and CDR2 SVGAGI. The V end was cut by 2 bases, the J end by 0 bases, with 5 bases between. This CDR3 region has 15 residues. The sequenced sample consisted of PBMCs or T cells enriched from blood (not recorded which). The rearrangement uses TRBV6-5 and TRBJ2-6; D remains ambiguous. The source of this sequence is a woman in her thirties who had been exposed to COVID-19. This CDR3 is CASSYTRSGANVLTF. The CDR3 coding sequence is TGTGCCAGCAGTTACACTCGCTCTGGGGCCAACGTCCTGACTTTC.